Listed below are T cell receptor beta chains from one sample, sequenced in a study of blood T cell repertoires in COVID-19. Produced via immunoSEQ multiplex PCR; TCRdb's table is partial and in-frame only. The sample has around 250,000 clones; 80% to 90% are singletons. The sample comprised PBMCs or T cells enriched from blood (not recorded which). The receptors derive from a woman between 45 and 60 years old who had recovered from COVID-19. The CDR3 runs from the conserved cysteine through the conserved F or W. D genes are given only for firm matches. Part of the rows lack a size; the others show once, few, many or a class for expanded clones.

clone size	V gene	J gene	D gene	CDR3 DNA	CDR3 protein
-	TRBV3-1/TRBV3-2	TRBJ1-4	-	TGTGCCAGCAGCCTCCTGCGACAGGACGTTATTTTT	CASSLLRQDVIF
-	TRBV27	TRBJ1-2	-	TGTGCCAGCAGTCCGGGAGGCAGGGCGTTTGGCTACACCTTC	CASSPGGRAFGYTF
once	TRBV3-1/TRBV3-2	TRBJ2-7	TRBD1	TGTGCCAGCAGCCCTCGGACAGGGTACTCCGAGCAGTACTTC	CASSPRTGYSEQYF
-	TRBV28	TRBJ2-7	-	TGTGCCAGCAGTCTCGCAGGGCGCTCCTACGAGCAGTACTTC	CASSLAGRSYEQYF
-	TRBV19	TRBJ1-1	-	TGTGCCAGTACCCCAAAGCACGAGTTTATTGAAGCTTTCTTT	CASTPKHEFIEAFF
-	TRBV28	TRBJ1-1	-	TGTGCCAGCAGCCCCCTGGGGAGGGCAAACACTGAAGCTTTCTTT	CASSPLGRANTEAFF
many	TRBV19	TRBJ2-5	-	TGTGCCAGTAGCGGGTTGCAGACCCGCGGAGAGACCCAGTACTTC	CASSGLQTRGETQYF
once	TRBV10-3	TRBJ2-1	TRBD2	TGTGCCATCAGTGACCTATTAGCGGGACTTAGAAGCTCCTACAATGAGCAGTTCTTC	CAISDLLAGLRSSYNEQFF
once	TRBV25-1	TRBJ1-1	-	TGTGCCAGCAGTGAACGAGTGAACACTGAAGCTTTCTTT	CASSERVNTEAFF
-	TRBV5-4	TRBJ2-3	TRBD1	TGTGCCAGCAGCTTGCCTGGGCAGGGGGTCTTGTATACGCAGTATTTT	CASSLPGQGVLYTQYF
-	TRBV18	TRBJ1-2	TRBD1	TGTGCCAGCTCTCAGGGGGCCTCTAACTATGGCTACACCTTC	CASSQGASNYGYTF
-	TRBV27	TRBJ1-3	-	TGTGCCAGCAGTCGGAGCTCTGGAAACACCATATATTTT	CASSRSSGNTIYF
-	TRBV5-1	TRBJ2-1	-	TGCGCCAGCAGCTTGGCGGGAGTAAACAATGAGCAGTTCTTC	CASSLAGVNNEQFF
-	TRBV7-2	TRBJ2-7	TRBD2	TGTGCCAGCAGCTTAGGGCTAGCGGGAGGCGTCGAGCAGTACTTC	CASSLGLAGGVEQYF
-	TRBV30	TRBJ2-7	TRBD2	TGTGCCTGGAGTGTACACCTAACTAGCGGGAGGACTACTACGGAGCAGTACTTC	CAWSVHLTSGRTTTEQYF
-	TRBV4-1	TRBJ1-2	-	TGCGCCAGCAGCTCCCTAGCGGGGGGCTACTATGGCTACACCTTC	CASSSLAGGYYGYTF
-	TRBV28	TRBJ1-4	TRBD1	TGTGCCAGCAGTTTATTCGTTTTGGGGACAGGGGGAAATGAAAAACTGTTTTTT	CASSLFVLGTGGNEKLFF
-	TRBV5-4	TRBJ2-1	-	TGTGCCAGCAGCCCGGGGGGACACTCCCGGGGAGAGCAGTTCTTC	CASSPGGHSRGEQFF
-	TRBV18	TRBJ2-1	-	TGTGCCAGCTCACCACTTATAGTCAATGAGCAGTTCTTC	CASSPLIVNEQFF
-	TRBV28	TRBJ1-1	-	TGTGCCAGCGTTCGGAGGGCGGGGGACACTGAAGCTTTCTTT	CASVRRAGDTEAFF
-	TRBV28	TRBJ1-1	-	TGTGCCAGCAGTCGTTACGACAGTTTCATGAACACTGAAGCTTTCTTT	CASSRYDSFMNTEAFF
-	TRBV6-5	TRBJ2-6	-	TGTGCCAGCAGTTGGACAGTCTTTTCCGGGGCCAACGTCCTGACTTTC	CASSWTVFSGANVLTF
-	TRBV27	TRBJ2-7	TRBD2	TGTGCCAGCAGTGAGCTAGCGGATCACTACGAGCAGTACTTC	CASSELADHYEQYF
-	TRBV11-2	TRBJ2-2	-	TGTGCCAGCAGCTTAGTCCAGGGCTTCAACACCGGGGAGCTGTTTTTT	CASSLVQGFNTGELFF
-	TRBV3-1/TRBV3-2	TRBJ1-2	-	TGTGCCAGCAGCCAAGCCCTGGGCGGCTACACCTTC	CASSQALGGYTF
-	TRBV3-1/TRBV3-2	TRBJ1-6	TRBD1	TGTGCCAGCAGCTCCCAAGGGACAGGGGCTAATTCACCCCTCCACTTT	CASSSQGTGANSPLHF
-	TRBV7-2	TRBJ2-7	-	TGTGCCAGCAGCTTGACTATCAGCTCCTACGAGCAGTACTTC	CASSLTISSYEQYF
-	TRBV5-8	TRBJ2-5	TRBD1	TGTGCCAGCAGCCCATGGGGACAGGGATCCCAAGAGACCCAGTACTTC	CASSPWGQGSQETQYF
-	TRBV6-4	TRBJ2-1	-	TGTGCCAGCAGTGTTAGGGTAGCGTCTCAAAATGAGCAGTTCTTC	CASSVRVASQNEQFF
-	TRBV9	TRBJ2-7	TRBD1	TGTGCCAGCAGCGCCCCGGGGAGACAGGGCTTCTTTAGCGAGCAGTACTTC	CASSAPGRQGFFSEQYF
-	TRBV28	TRBJ2-2	TRBD2	TGTGCCACTGCAACTAGCGGGAGTACCGGGGAGCTGTTTTTT	CATATSGSTGELFF
-	TRBV18	TRBJ1-1	-	TGTGCCAGCTCCCCTGAGGGAGGGGGGATGAACACTGAAGCTTTCTTT	CASSPEGGGMNTEAFF
-	TRBV5-1	TRBJ1-2	TRBD1	TGCGCCAGCAGCTTGGGGGACAGCAACTATGGCTACACCTTC	CASSLGDSNYGYTF
-	TRBV24-1	TRBJ2-5	TRBD1	TGTGCCACCAGTGATCCCAAGACAGGGCGGGAGACCCAGTACTTC	CATSDPKTGRETQYF
-	TRBV7-8	TRBJ2-7	-	TGTGCCAGCAGCCCCCAGTCCCCCTACGAGCAGTACTTC	CASSPQSPYEQYF
-	TRBV12-5	TRBJ2-7	-	TGTGCTAGTGGAAGACTAGTCGAGCAGTACTTC	CASGRLVEQYF
-	TRBV5-5	TRBJ1-5	-	TGTGCCAGCAGCTTGGGTGGGACTGGGAAGAATCAGCCCCAGCATTTT	CASSLGGTGKNQPQHF
-	TRBV2	TRBJ2-2	-	TGTGCCAGCAGTGTAACAGGCCGGGGGACCGGGGAGCTGTTTTTT	CASSVTGRGTGELFF
-	TRBV5-4	TRBJ2-7	TRBD2	TGTGCCAGCAGCTTGGCCGCTAGCGGGACCTACGAGCAGTACTTC	CASSLAASGTYEQYF
-	TRBV19	TRBJ1-2	TRBD1	TGTGCCAGTAGTATTTGGGACAGGAGATATGGCTACACCTTC	CASSIWDRRYGYTF
-	TRBV5-1	TRBJ1-4	-	TGCGCCAGCAGCTTGGGCCAGGCGACAACTAATGAAAAACTGTTTTTT	CASSLGQATTNEKLFF
-	TRBV14	TRBJ2-6	-	TGTGCCAGCAGCCCCCCCATACAAGCTGGGGCCAACGTCCTGACTTTC	CASSPPIQAGANVLTF
-	TRBV28	TRBJ1-6	TRBD1	TGTGCCAGCAGTTTATATGCACAGGGGGTGTCAAACTCACCCCTCCACTTT	CASSLYAQGVSNSPLHF
-	TRBV7-3	TRBJ2-5	-	TGTGCCAGCAGCTTAGGAACGGGAGAGACCCAGTACTTC	CASSLGTGETQYF
-	TRBV27	TRBJ2-7	-	TGTGCCAGCAGACAAGCCGACAGATACGAGCAGTACTTC	CASRQADRYEQYF
-	TRBV2	TRBJ1-5	-	TGTGCCAGCAGGGCCCACGGAGCTAGCAATCAGCCCCAGCATTTT	CASRAHGASNQPQHF
-	TRBV7-9	TRBJ2-7	-	TGTGCCAGCAGCCTAAGGGCCAGGGGCTACGAGCAGTACTTC	CASSLRARGYEQYF
-	TRBV3-1/TRBV3-2	TRBJ2-5	-	TGTGCCAGCAGCCAAGGCGCAGGGGAGCAGACCCAGTACTTC	CASSQGAGEQTQYF
once	TRBV10-3	TRBJ2-3	-	TGTGCCATCGGTCAGGGAAGCGGGCGCACAGATACGCAGTATTTT	CAIGQGSGRTDTQYF
-	TRBV11-2	TRBJ2-2	TRBD1	TGTGCCAGCAGCCGTGGACAGGCCAACACCGGGGAGCTGTTTTTT	CASSRGQANTGELFF
-	TRBV28	TRBJ2-2	-	TGTGCCAGCAGTTTAATGGTCTCGCGGATCACCGGGGAGCTGTTTTTT	CASSLMVSRITGELFF
few	TRBV28	TRBJ2-7	TRBD1	TGTGCCAGCCGGGACAGGGCTTCCTACGAGCAGTACTTC	CASRDRASYEQYF
-	TRBV5-1	TRBJ1-1	-	TGCGCCAGCAGCTTGGGAGTGGGGGGGCGCAGTGAAAAAGCTTTCTTT	CASSLGVGGRSEKAFF
-	TRBV3-1/TRBV3-2	TRBJ2-3	-	TGTGCCAGCAGCCAATGGACTACCGACACAGATACGCAGTATTTT	CASSQWTTDTDTQYF
-	TRBV29-1	TRBJ1-1	TRBD1	TGCAGCGGGGAAGGGGGCAAGAACACTGAAGCTTTCTTT	CSGEGGKNTEAFF
-	TRBV18	TRBJ2-1	-	TGTGCCAGCTCGACCCGGTCGGGTCCATCCTACAATGAGCAGTTCTTC	CASSTRSGPSYNEQFF
few	TRBV5-6	TRBJ2-1	-	TGTGCCAGCAGCTTGGAGAGTTACGTTGCAAGCAATGAGCAGTTCTTC	CASSLESYVASNEQFF
-	TRBV9	TRBJ1-2	-	TGTGCCAGCAGCCCGCCCGGCTATGGCTACACCTTC	CASSPPGYGYTF